This T cell receptor beta chain was found in a study of cytomegalovirus exposure and HLA in healthy donors. It was with 60 Vbeta and 13 Jbeta primers that the PCR ran. TCRdb's table, derived via immunoSEQ multiplex PCR, lists solely in-frame clones and lacks some. The sample consists of 200,000 or so clones, 80% to 85% of them appearing once. CDR3 length equals 13 residues. CDR1 and CDR2 (germline): SGHDT, YYEEEE. V gave up 4 bases and J gave up 1 base, with 9 bases separating them. This sequence originates from a man aged 40-50 years in good health and CMV-seropositive. This chain connects TRBV5-6 to TRBJ2-7, with a possible D match to TRBD1 (6 bases). The specimen was PBMCs. CDR3 protein: CASSRTGSYEQYF. The CDR3 DNA reads as TGTGCCAGCAGCCGCACAGGGTCCTACGAGCAGTACTTC.